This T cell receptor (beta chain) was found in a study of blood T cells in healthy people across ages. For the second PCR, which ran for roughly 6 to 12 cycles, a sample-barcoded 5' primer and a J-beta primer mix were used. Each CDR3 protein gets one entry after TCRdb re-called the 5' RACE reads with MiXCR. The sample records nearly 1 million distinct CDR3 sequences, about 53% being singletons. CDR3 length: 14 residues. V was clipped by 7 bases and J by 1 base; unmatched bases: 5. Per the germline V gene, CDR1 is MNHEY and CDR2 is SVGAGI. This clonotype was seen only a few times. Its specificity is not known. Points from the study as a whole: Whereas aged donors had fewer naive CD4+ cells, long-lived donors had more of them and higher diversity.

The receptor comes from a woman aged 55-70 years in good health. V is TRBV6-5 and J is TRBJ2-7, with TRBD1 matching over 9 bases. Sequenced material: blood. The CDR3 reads CASTVGTGSYEQYF. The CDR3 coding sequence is TGTGCCAGCACTGTAGGGACAGGGTCCTACGAGCAGTACTTC.